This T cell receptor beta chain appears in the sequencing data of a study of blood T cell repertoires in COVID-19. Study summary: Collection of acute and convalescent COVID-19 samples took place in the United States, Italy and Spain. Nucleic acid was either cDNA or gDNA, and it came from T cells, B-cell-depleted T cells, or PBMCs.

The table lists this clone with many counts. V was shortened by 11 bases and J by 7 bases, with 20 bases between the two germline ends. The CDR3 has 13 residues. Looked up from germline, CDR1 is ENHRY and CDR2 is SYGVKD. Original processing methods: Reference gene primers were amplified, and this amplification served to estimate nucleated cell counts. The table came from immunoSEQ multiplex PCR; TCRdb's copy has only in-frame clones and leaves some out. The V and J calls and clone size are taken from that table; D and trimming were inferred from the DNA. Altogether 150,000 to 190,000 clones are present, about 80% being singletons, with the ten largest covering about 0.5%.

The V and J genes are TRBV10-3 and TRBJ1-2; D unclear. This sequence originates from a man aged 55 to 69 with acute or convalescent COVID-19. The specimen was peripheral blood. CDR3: CASRVEGMAGYTF. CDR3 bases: TGTGCCTCCCGGGTGGAGGGTATGGCTGGCTACACCTTC.